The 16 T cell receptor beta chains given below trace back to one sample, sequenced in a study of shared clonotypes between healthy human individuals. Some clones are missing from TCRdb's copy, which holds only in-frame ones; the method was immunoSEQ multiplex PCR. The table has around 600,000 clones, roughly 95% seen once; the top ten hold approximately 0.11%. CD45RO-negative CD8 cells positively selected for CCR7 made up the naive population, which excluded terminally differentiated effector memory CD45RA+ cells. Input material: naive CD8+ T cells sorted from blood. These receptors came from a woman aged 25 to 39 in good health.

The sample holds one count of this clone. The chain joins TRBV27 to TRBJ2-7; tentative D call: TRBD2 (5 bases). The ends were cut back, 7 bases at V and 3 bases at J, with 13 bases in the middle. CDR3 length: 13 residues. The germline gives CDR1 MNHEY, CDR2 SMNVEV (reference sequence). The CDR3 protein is CASKSEEVYEQYF. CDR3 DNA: TGTGCCAGCAAAAGTGAGGAGGTCTACGAGCAGTACTTC.

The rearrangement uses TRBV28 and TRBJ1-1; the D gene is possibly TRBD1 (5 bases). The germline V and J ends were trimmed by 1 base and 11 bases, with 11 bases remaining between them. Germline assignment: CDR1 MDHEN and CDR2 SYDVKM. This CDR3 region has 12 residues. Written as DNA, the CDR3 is TGTGCCAGCAGTTTATTCCAGGGTACGGCTTTCTTT. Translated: CASSLFQGTAFF.

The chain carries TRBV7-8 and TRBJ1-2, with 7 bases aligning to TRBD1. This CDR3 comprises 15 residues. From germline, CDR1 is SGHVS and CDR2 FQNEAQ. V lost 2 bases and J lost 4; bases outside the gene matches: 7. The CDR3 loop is CASSLTNRGSYGYTF. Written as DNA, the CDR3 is TGTGCCAGCAGCTTAACAAACAGGGGCTCCTATGGCTACACCTTC.

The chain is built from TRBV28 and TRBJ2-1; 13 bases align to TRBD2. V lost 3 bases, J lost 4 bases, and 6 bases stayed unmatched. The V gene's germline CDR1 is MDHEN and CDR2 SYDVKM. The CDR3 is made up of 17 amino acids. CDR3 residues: CASSFSGLAGAYNEQFF. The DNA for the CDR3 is TGTGCCAGCAGTTTTAGCGGACTAGCGGGAGCTTACAATGAGCAGTTCTTC.

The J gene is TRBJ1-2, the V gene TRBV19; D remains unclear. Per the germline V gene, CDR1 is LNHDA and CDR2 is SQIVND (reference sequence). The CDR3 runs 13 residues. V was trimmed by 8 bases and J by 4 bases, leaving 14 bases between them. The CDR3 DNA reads TGTGCCAGTCTGAAACCGTTTCCCTATGGCTACACCTTC. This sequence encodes CASLKPFPYGYTF.

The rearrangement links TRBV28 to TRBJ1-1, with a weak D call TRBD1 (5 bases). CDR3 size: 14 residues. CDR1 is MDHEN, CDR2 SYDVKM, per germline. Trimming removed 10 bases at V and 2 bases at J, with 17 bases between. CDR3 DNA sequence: TGTGCCAACGGGGGTGAGATGACCAACACTGAAGCTTTCTTT. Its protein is CANGGEMTNTEAFF.

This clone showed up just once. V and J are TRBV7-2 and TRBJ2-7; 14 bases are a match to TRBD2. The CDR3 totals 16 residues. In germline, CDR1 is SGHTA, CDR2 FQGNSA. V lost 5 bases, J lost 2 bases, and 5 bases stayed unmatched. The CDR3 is CASSHGLAGGTYEQYF. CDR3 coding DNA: TGTGCCAGCAGCCACGGACTAGCGGGAGGAACCTACGAGCAGTACTTC.

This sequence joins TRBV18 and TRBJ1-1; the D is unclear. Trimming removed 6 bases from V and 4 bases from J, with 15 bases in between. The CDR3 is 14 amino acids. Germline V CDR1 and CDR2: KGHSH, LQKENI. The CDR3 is CASSQTKGGTEAFF. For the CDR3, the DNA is TGTGCCAGCTCTCAGACAAAGGGTGGCACTGAAGCTTTCTTT.

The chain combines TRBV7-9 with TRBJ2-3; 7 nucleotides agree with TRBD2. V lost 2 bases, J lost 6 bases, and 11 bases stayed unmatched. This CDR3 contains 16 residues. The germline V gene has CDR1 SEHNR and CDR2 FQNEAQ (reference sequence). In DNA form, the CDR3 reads TGTGCCAGCAGCTTAAGTTATGCGGGAGAGAGGGATACGCAGTATTTT. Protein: CASSLSYAGERDTQYF.

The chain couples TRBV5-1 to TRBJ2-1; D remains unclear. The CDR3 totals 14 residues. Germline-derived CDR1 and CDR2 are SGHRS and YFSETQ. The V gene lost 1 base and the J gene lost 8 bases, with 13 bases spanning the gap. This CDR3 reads CASSLWARTDEQFF. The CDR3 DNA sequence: TGCGCCAGCAGCTTGTGGGCTAGGACCGATGAGCAGTTCTTC.

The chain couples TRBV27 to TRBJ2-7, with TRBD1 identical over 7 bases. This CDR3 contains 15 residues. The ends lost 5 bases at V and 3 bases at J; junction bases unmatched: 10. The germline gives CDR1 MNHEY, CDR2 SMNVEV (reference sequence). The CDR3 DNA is TGTGCCAGCAGTGTCCGGGACAGCAATATCTACGAGCAGTACTTC. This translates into CASSVRDSNIYEQYF.

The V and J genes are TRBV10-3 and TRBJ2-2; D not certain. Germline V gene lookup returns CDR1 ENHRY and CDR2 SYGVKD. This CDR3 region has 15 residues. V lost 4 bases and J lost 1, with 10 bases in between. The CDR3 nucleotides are TGTGCCATCAGTGTTGTTCTAGAGAACACCGGGGAGCTGTTTTTT. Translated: CAISVVLENTGELFF.

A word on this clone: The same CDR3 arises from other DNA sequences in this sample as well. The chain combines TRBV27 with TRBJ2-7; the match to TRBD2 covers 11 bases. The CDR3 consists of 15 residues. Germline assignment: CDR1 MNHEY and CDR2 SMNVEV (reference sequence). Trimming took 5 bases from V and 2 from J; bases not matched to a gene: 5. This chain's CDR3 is CASSAGTSGTYEQYF. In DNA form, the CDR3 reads TGTGCCAGCAGTGCCGGGACTAGCGGAACCTACGAGCAGTACTTC.

In DNA, the CDR3 is TGTGCCAGCAGTTTATTAGCAGGGTACACTGAAGCTTTCTTT. This codes for CASSLLAGYTEAFF. The chain links TRBV27 to TRBJ1-1; TRBD1 might be the D (5 bases). Germline-derived CDR1 and CDR2 are MNHEY and SMNVEV (reference sequence). This CDR3 contains 14 residues. V was pared by 1 base and J by 3 bases, with 9 bases between.

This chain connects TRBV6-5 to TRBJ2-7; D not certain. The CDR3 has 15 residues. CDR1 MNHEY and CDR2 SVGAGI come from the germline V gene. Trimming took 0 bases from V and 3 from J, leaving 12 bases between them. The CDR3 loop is CASSYSNPGDYEQYF. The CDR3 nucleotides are TGTGCCAGCAGTTACTCGAATCCGGGTGACTACGAGCAGTACTTC.

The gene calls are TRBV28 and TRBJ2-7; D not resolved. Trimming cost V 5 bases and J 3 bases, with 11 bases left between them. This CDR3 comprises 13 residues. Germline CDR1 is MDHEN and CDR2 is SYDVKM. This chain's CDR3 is CASSLGPDYEQYF. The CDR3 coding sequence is TGTGCCAGCAGTCTGGGTCCCGACTACGAGCAGTACTTC.